What follows is one T cell receptor (beta chain) and its context. This specimen belongs to a study of blood T cell repertoires in COVID-19. V gave up 3 bases and J gave up 3 bases; unmatched junction bases: 16. CDR3 length: 18 amino acids. Germline-derived CDR1 and CDR2 are DFQATT and SNEGSKA (reference sequence). Here immunoSEQ multiplex PCR was the method, and the copy in TCRdb shows in-frame clones only, minus some. Seen here are about 410,000 clones, about 91% observed once, and the top ten hold 1.5% to 1.9%. What was sequenced was peripheral blood. V is TRBV20-1 and J is TRBJ2-7; 11 positions match TRBD2. This TCR was recovered from a woman between 40 and 55 years old with COVID-19, enrolled during active disease. The DNA of the CDR3 is TGCAGTGCTAGTACGGGAGGAGGCCTAGCGGGAGGTTTCTACGAGCAGTACTTC. Residues: CSASTGGGLAGGFYEQYF.